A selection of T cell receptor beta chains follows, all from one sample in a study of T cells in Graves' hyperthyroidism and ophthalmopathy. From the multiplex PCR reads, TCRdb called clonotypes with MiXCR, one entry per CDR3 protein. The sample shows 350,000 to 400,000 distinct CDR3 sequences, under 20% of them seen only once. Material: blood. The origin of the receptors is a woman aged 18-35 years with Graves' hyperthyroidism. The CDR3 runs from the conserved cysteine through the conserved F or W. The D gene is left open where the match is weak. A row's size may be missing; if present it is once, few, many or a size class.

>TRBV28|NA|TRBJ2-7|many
CASSSRDEQYF
TGTGCCAGCAGTTCACGAGACGAGCAGTACTTC
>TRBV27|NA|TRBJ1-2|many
CASSLRRGSLYGYTF
TGTGCCAGCAGTCTACGTCGTGGCAGCCTCTATGGCTACACCTTC
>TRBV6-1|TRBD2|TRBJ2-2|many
CASSNLAAHTGELFF
TGTGCCAGCAGCAATCTAGCGGCCCACACCGGGGAGCTGTTTTTT
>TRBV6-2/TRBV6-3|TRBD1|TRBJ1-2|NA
CASRTGEVSYGYTF
TGTGCCAGCAGGACAGGGGAAGTGAGCTATGGCTACACCTTC
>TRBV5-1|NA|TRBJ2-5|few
CASSRGDNQETQYF
TGCGCCAGCAGCAGAGGGGACAACCAAGAGACCCAGTACTTC
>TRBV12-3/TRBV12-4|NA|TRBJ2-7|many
CASSLSGFPGHVSYEQYF
TGTGCCAGCAGCTTATCAGGTTTTCCGGGACACGTAAGCTACGAGCAGTACTTC
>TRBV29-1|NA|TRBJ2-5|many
CSVEDRVSRETQYF
TGCAGCGTTGAAGACAGGGTGAGCAGAGAGACCCAGTACTTC
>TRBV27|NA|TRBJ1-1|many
CASSSLLYPRVGTEAFF
TGTGCCAGCAGTTCCCTCCTGTACCCCAGGGTTGGTACTGAAGCTTTCTTT
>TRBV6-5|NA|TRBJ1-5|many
CASSYGGGGSNQPQHF
TGTGCCAGCAGTTACGGGGGTGGGGGAAGCAATCAGCCCCAGCATTTT
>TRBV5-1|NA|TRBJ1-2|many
CASSSPSRRPHF
TGCGCCAGCAGCTCACCCAGCAGGAGGCCCCACTTC